This TCR beta chain was identified in a study of blood T cell repertoires in COVID-19. Overall study: Acute-phase and convalescent COVID-19 samples originated in the United States, Italy and Spain. PBMCs, B-cell-depleted T cells, or T cells were the source of the cDNA or gDNA that made up the material.

The CDR3 totals 14 residues. V lost 5 bases, J lost 1 base, and 11 bases lay in between. CDR1 is SGHAT, CDR2 FQNNGV, per germline. In the source study's methods: Using reference gene primer amplification, nucleated cell counts were estimated. Clones were sequenced by immunoSEQ multiplex PCR, and TCRdb holds only the in-frame ones, with some missing. V, J and clone size are those of that table, while D and trimming were read from the DNA. The data show about 130,000 clones, about 79% seen once. Specimen: PBMCs or T cells enriched from blood (not recorded which). The sequence derives from a man aged 50-60 years who had recovered from COVID-19. This chain connects TRBV11-2 to TRBJ1-2; TRBD1 is a possible D gene (5 bases). CDR3 amino acids: CASSPRQNNYGYTF. The CDR3 coding sequence is TGTGCCAGCAGCCCGAGACAGAATAACTATGGCTACACCTTC.